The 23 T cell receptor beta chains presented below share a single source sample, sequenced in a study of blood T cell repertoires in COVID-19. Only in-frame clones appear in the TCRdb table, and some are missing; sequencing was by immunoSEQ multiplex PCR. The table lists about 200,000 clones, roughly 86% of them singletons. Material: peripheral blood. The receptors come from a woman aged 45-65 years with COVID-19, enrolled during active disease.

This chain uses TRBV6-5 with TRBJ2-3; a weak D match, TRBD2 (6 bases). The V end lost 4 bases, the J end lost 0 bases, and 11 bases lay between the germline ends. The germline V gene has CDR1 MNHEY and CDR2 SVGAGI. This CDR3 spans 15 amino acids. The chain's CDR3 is CASSSTSTSTDTQYF. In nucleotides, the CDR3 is TGTGCCAGCAGTTCAACTAGCACTAGCACAGATACGCAGTATTTT.

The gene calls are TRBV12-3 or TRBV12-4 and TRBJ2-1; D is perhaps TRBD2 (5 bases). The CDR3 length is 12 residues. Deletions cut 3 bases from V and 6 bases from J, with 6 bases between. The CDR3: CASSFEGNEQFF. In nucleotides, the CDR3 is TGTGCCAGCAGTTTTGAGGGCAATGAGCAGTTCTTC.

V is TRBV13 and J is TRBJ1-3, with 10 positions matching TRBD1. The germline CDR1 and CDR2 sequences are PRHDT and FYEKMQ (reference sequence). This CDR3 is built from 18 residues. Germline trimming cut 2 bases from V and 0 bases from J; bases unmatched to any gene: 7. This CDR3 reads CASSLRTGGGFSGNTIYF. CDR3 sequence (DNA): TGTGCCAGCAGCTTACGGACAGGGGGTGGCTTCTCTGGAAACACCATATATTTT.

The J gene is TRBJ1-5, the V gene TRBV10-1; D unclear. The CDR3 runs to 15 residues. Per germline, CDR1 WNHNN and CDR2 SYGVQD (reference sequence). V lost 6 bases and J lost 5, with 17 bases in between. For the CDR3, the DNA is TGCGCCAGCAGCCCGGACCAAGGGAGGCATCAGCCCCAGCATTTT. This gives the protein CASSPDQGRHQPQHF.

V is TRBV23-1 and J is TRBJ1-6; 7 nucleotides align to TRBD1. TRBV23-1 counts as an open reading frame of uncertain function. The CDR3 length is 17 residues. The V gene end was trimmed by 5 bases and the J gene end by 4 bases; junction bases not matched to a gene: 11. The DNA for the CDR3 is TGCGCCAGCAGTGATATACAGACAGGGTGTTATAATTCACCCCTCCACTTT. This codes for CASSDIQTGCYNSPLHF.

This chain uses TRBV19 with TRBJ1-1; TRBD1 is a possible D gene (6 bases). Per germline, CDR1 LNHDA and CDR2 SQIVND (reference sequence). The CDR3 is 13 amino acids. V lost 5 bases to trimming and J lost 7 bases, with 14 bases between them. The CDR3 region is CASSLQGTGEAFF. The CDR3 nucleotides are TGTGCCAGTAGTCTACAGGGCACGGGTGAAGCTTTCTTT.

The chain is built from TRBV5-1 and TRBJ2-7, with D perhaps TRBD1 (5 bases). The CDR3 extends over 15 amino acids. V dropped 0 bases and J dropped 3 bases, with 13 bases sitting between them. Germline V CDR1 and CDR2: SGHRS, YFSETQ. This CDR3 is CASSLAWGRGYEQYF. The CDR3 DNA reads TGCGCCAGCAGCTTGGCCTGGGGAAGGGGCTACGAGCAGTACTTC.

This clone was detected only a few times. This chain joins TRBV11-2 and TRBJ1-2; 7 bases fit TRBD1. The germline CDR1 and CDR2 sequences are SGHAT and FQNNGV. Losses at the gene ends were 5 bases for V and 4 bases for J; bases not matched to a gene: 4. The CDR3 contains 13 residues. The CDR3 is CASSPTGIYGYTF. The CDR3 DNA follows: TGTGCCAGCAGCCCGACAGGGATCTATGGCTACACCTTC.

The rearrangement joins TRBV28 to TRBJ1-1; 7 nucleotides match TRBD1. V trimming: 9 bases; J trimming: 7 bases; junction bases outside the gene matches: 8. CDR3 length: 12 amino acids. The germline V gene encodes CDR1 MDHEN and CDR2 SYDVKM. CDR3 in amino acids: CASIQGGSEAFF. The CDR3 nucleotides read TGTGCCAGTATTCAGGGGGGCAGTGAAGCTTTCTTT.

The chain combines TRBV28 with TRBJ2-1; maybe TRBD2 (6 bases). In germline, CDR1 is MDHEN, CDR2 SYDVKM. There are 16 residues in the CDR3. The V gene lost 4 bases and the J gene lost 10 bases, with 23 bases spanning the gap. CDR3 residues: CASSYSMRRGSEEQFF. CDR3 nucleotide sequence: TGTGCCAGCAGTTACTCGATGCGGAGGGGATCGGAAGAGCAGTTCTTC.

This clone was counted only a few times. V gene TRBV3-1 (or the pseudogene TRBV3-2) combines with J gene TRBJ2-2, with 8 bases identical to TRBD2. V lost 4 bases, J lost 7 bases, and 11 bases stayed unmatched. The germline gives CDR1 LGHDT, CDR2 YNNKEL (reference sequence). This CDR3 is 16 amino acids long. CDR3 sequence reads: CASSPRSGGKGGELFF. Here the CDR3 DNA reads TGTGCCAGCAGCCCTCGGAGCGGGGGAAAAGGCGGGGAGCTGTTTTTT.

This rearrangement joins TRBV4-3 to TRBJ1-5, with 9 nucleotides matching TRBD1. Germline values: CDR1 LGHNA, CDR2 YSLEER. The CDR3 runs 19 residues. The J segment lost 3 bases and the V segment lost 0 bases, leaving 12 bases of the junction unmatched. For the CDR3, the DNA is TGCGCCAGCAGCCAAGAGGGACAGGGCAGAAAAGCTTCCAATCAGCCCCAGCATTTT. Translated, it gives CASSQEGQGRKASNQPQHF.

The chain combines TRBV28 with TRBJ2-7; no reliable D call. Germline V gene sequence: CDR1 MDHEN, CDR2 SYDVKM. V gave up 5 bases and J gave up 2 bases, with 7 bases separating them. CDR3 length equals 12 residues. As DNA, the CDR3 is TGTGCCAGCAGTCCCCGTCCCTACGAGCAGTACTTC. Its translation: CASSPRPYEQYF.

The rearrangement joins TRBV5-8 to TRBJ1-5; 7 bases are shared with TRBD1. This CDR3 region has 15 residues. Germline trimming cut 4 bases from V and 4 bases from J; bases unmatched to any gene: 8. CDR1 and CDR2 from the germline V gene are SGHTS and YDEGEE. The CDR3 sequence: CASSPFRQGNQPQHF. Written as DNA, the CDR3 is TGTGCCAGCAGCCCTTTCCGACAGGGAAATCAGCCCCAGCATTTT.

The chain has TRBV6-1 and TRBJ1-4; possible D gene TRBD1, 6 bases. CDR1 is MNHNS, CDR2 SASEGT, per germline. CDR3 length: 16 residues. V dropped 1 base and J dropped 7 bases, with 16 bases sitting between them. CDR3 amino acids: CASSEVGPGGGEKLFF. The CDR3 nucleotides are TGTGCCAGCAGTGAAGTCGGGCCGGGAGGGGGTGAAAAACTGTTTTTT.

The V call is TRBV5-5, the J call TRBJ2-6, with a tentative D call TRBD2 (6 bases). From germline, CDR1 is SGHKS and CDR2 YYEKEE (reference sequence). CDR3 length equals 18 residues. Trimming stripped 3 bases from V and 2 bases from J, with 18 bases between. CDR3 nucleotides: TGTGCCAGCAGCTCGTCGGGGAGGTGGTTAGCTGGGGCCAACGTCCTGACTTTC. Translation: CASSSSGRWLAGANVLTF.

The CDR3 nucleotides read TGTGCCAGCAGTGAAGTGCAGGGGGCTGGTGGCTACACCTTC. Translated, it gives CASSEVQGAGGYTF. The V and J genes are TRBV6-1 and TRBJ1-2; TRBD1 matches 8 bases. The ends lost 1 base at V and 7 bases at J; junction bases unmatched: 5. The CDR3 has 14 amino acids. The germline gives CDR1 MNHNS, CDR2 SASEGT.

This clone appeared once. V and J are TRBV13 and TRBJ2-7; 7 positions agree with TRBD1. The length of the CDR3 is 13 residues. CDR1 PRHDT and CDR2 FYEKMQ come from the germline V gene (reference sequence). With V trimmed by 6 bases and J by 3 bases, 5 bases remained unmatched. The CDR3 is CASSLQGFYEQYF. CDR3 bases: TGTGCCAGCAGTTTACAGGGGTTCTACGAGCAGTACTTC.

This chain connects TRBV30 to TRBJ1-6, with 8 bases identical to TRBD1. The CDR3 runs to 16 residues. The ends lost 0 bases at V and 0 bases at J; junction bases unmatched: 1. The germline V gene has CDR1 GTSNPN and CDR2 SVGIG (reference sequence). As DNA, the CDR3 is TGTGCCTGGAGTGTGGGACAGGACTCCTATAATTCACCCCTCCACTTT. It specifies CAWSVGQDSYNSPLHF.

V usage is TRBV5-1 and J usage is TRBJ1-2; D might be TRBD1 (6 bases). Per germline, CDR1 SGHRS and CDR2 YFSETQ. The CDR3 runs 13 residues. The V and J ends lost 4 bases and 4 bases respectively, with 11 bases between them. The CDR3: CASSPDRFYGYTF. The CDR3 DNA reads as TGCGCCAGCAGCCCCGACAGGTTCTATGGCTACACCTTC.

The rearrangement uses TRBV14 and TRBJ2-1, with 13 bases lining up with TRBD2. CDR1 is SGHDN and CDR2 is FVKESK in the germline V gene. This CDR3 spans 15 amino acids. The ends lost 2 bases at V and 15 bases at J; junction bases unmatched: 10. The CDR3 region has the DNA TGTGCCAGCAGCCAAAATATACTAGCGGGGGGGAGCGTGTTCTTC. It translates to CASSQNILAGGSVFF.

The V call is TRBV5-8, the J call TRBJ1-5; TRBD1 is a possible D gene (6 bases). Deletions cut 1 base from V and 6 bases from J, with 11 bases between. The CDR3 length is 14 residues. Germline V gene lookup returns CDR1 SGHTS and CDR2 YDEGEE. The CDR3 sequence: CASSLRGFGQPQHF. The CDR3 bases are TGTGCCAGCAGCTTGAGGGGGTTCGGTCAGCCCCAGCATTTT.

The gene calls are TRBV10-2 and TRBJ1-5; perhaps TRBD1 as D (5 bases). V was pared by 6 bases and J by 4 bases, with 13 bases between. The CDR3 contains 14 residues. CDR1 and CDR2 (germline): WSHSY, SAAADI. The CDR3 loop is CASRGGRSNQPQHF. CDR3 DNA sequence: TGCGCCAGCAGGGGGGGACGCTCTAATCAGCCCCAGCATTTT.